This is a list of T cell receptor beta chains from one sample in a study of shared clonotypes between healthy human individuals. The protocol was immunoSEQ multiplex PCR, while the TCRdb copy is restricted to in-frame clones and leaves out a portion. The sample holds some 980,000 clones; less than 85% are singletons and the top ten take over 1.3%. The sequenced sample consisted of memory CD4+ T cells sorted from blood. The receptor source for this set is a man aged 18 to 29 in good health. The CDR3 runs from the conserved cysteine through the conserved F or W. D genes are given only for firm matches. Some rows have no size entry. The others give once, few or many, or a class for an expanded clone.

J gene: TRBJ2-1
V gene: TRBV15
D gene: TRBD1
clone size: once
CDR3 DNA: TGTGCCACCAGCAGAGACAGGGGGCGCTACAATGAGCAGTTCTTC
CDR3 protein: CATSRDRGRYNEQFF

J gene: TRBJ1-2
V gene: TRBV29-1
D gene: .
clone size: .
CDR3 DNA: TGCAGCGTCAACCCTCAACCGGGATTCATGCATGGCTACACCTTC
CDR3 protein: CSVNPQPGFMHGYTF

J gene: TRBJ1-2
V gene: TRBV19
D gene: .
clone size: .
CDR3 DNA: TGTGCCAGTAGTTCTCGGGAAAAGAACTATGGCTACACCTTC
CDR3 protein: CASSSREKNYGYTF

J gene: TRBJ2-5
V gene: TRBV11-2
D gene: .
clone size: few
CDR3 DNA: TGTGCCAGCAGCTTGCAGGGGGGACAAGAGACCCAGTACTTC
CDR3 protein: CASSLQGGQETQYF

J gene: TRBJ1-1
V gene: TRBV11-3
D gene: .
clone size: few
CDR3 DNA: TGTGCCAGCAGCGCGACAGCGGCCACTGAAGCTTTCTTT
CDR3 protein: CASSATAATEAFF

J gene: TRBJ2-5
V gene: TRBV5-6
D gene: .
clone size: .
CDR3 DNA: TGTGCCAGCAGCTTCACTAGGGAAGAGACCCAGTACTTC
CDR3 protein: CASSFTREETQYF

J gene: TRBJ1-5
V gene: TRBV19
D gene: .
clone size: .
CDR3 DNA: TGTGCCACCTCCGGGGATAAGGGGCTATATAGCAATCAGCCCCAGCATTTT
CDR3 protein: CATSGDKGLYSNQPQHF

J gene: TRBJ1-1
V gene: TRBV7-9
D gene: .
clone size: .
CDR3 DNA: TGTGCCAGCACCAGACAGTCTGAAGCTTTCTTT
CDR3 protein: CASTRQSEAFF

J gene: TRBJ2-7
V gene: TRBV7-2
D gene: .
clone size: few
CDR3 DNA: TGTGCCAGCAGCCCCCAGAACGAGCAGTACTTC
CDR3 protein: CASSPQNEQYF

J gene: TRBJ1-1
V gene: TRBV5-1
D gene: .
clone size: .
CDR3 DNA: TGCGCCAGCAGACTGACTAGCGACCTGAACACTGAAGCTTTCTTT
CDR3 protein: CASRLTSDLNTEAFF

J gene: TRBJ2-3
V gene: TRBV10-3
D gene: .
clone size: .
CDR3 DNA: TGTGCCATCAGTGAGTCCACGGGGGGCGGGACAGATACGCAGTATTTT
CDR3 protein: CAISESTGGGTDTQYF

J gene: TRBJ1-1
V gene: TRBV6-5
D gene: .
clone size: .
CDR3 DNA: TGTGCCAGCAGTTCCGGGCCTAGAGGCAACACTGAAGCTTTCTTT
CDR3 protein: CASSSGPRGNTEAFF

J gene: TRBJ2-7
V gene: TRBV2
D gene: TRBD1
clone size: .
CDR3 DNA: TGTGCCAGCAGTTCGGGCAGGGGGCAAGGGTACGAGCAGTACTTC
CDR3 protein: CASSSGRGQGYEQYF

J gene: TRBJ1-2
V gene: TRBV27
D gene: TRBD1
clone size: .
CDR3 DNA: TGTGCCAGCAGTAGACAGGGGGCGTCTGGCTACACCTTC
CDR3 protein: CASSRQGASGYTF

J gene: TRBJ2-2
V gene: TRBV5-4
D gene: .
clone size: .
CDR3 DNA: TGTGCCAGCAGCTGGCCTGAAGGGATACCAGGGTCGAACACCGGGGAGCTGTTTTTT
CDR3 protein: CASSWPEGIPGSNTGELFF

J gene: TRBJ1-6
V gene: TRBV7-8
D gene: TRBD1
clone size: many
CDR3 DNA: TGTGCCAGCTCTGACAGGGTTGAATCACCCCTCCACTTT
CDR3 protein: CASSDRVESPLHF

J gene: TRBJ2-7
V gene: TRBV9
D gene: TRBD1
clone size: once
CDR3 DNA: TGTGCCAGCAGCGTAGGGACAGGGGTACCCTACGAGCAGTACTTC
CDR3 protein: CASSVGTGVPYEQYF

J gene: TRBJ1-6
V gene: TRBV18
D gene: TRBD1
clone size: .
CDR3 DNA: TGTGCCAGCTCCCGAGGGACAGGGGGTAATTCACCCCTCCACTTT
CDR3 protein: CASSRGTGGNSPLHF

J gene: TRBJ2-2
V gene: TRBV6-1
D gene: .
clone size: .
CDR3 DNA: TGTGCCAGCAGTGAACGATGGAGTACCACCGGGGAGCTGTTTTTT
CDR3 protein: CASSERWSTTGELFF

J gene: TRBJ2-7
V gene: TRBV6-1
D gene: TRBD2
clone size: .
CDR3 DNA: TGTGCCAGCAGTAGGACTAGCGGGAGATACGAGCAGTACTTC
CDR3 protein: CASSRTSGRYEQYF

J gene: TRBJ1-2
V gene: TRBV7-8
D gene: TRBD1
clone size: .
CDR3 DNA: TGTGCCAGCAGCCCCAGCCCGGGACAGCCCGGTGGCTACACCTTC
CDR3 protein: CASSPSPGQPGGYTF

J gene: TRBJ2-4
V gene: TRBV19
D gene: TRBD1
clone size: .
CDR3 DNA: TGTGCCAGTTCTGTGGACAGGGGGTACATTCAGTACTTC
CDR3 protein: CASSVDRGYIQYF

J gene: TRBJ1-1
V gene: TRBV7-2
D gene: .
clone size: .
CDR3 DNA: TGTGCCAGCAGCTTAGGTTCGTCGAACACTGAAGCTTTCTTT
CDR3 protein: CASSLGSSNTEAFF

J gene: TRBJ2-3
V gene: TRBV5-1
D gene: TRBD1
clone size: .
CDR3 DNA: TGCGCCAGCAGCCTGGGTGGGGACAGCACCACAGATACGCAGTATTTT
CDR3 protein: CASSLGGDSTTDTQYF

J gene: TRBJ2-1
V gene: TRBV5-4
D gene: TRBD2
clone size: .
CDR3 DNA: TGTGCCAGCAGCCGCGGCGGCGGGAGGGCCTCGTTTGATGAGCAGTTCTTC
CDR3 protein: CASSRGGGRASFDEQFF

J gene: TRBJ2-3
V gene: TRBV4-1
D gene: TRBD2
clone size: .
CDR3 DNA: TGCGCCAGCGGGAGCCCCCTCCTAACTAGCGGGATTCGTACAGATACGCAGTATTTT
CDR3 protein: CASGSPLLTSGIRTDTQYF

J gene: TRBJ2-3
V gene: TRBV29-1
D gene: TRBD2
clone size: .
CDR3 DNA: TGCAGCGTCACATTACCGGGACTAGCGGGTCTGACAACTAGCACAGATACGCAGTATTTT
CDR3 protein: CSVTLPGLAGLTTSTDTQYF

J gene: TRBJ1-5
V gene: TRBV25-1
D gene: .
clone size: many
CDR3 DNA: TGTGCCAGCAGTGCGACAGGCCCCAATCAGCCCCAGCATTTT
CDR3 protein: CASSATGPNQPQHF

J gene: TRBJ2-3
V gene: TRBV4-1
D gene: .
clone size: .
CDR3 DNA: TGCGCCAGCAGCCATGGACAGTTGGGAATACGCACAGATACGCAGTATTTT
CDR3 protein: CASSHGQLGIRTDTQYF

J gene: TRBJ1-2
V gene: TRBV27
D gene: .
clone size: .
CDR3 DNA: TGTGCCAGCAGTCCCAGACAGATAGCCTATGGCTACACCTTC
CDR3 protein: CASSPRQIAYGYTF

J gene: TRBJ1-5
V gene: TRBV30
D gene: .
clone size: .
CDR3 DNA: TGTGCCTGGCGCGCCGGGACTAATAGCAATCAGCCCCAGCATTTT
CDR3 protein: CAWRAGTNSNQPQHF

J gene: TRBJ1-2
V gene: TRBV30
D gene: .
clone size: .
CDR3 DNA: TGTGCCTGGAGTGTGGTTCGGGAGGGCTACACCTTC
CDR3 protein: CAWSVVREGYTF

J gene: TRBJ2-3
V gene: TRBV19
D gene: .
clone size: .
CDR3 DNA: TGTGCCAGTAGTAGCGGGACAAGGGGTGCAGATACGCAGTATTTT
CDR3 protein: CASSSGTRGADTQYF

J gene: TRBJ1-1
V gene: TRBV12-5
D gene: .
clone size: .
CDR3 DNA: TGTGCTAGTGGTTTTCCGGGGCAAGCTTTCTTT
CDR3 protein: CASGFPGQAFF

J gene: TRBJ2-2
V gene: TRBV6-5
D gene: .
clone size: .
CDR3 DNA: TGTGCCAGCAGACCACCCGGGGGTATCGGGGAGCTGTTTTTT
CDR3 protein: CASRPPGGIGELFF

J gene: TRBJ1-2
V gene: TRBV10-3
D gene: TRBD1
clone size: few
CDR3 DNA: TGTGCCATCAGTGAAGCAGACAGGGTCGGGAACTATGGCTACACCTTC
CDR3 protein: CAISEADRVGNYGYTF